The next 21 T cell receptor beta chains were all read from a single sample in a study of cytomegalovirus exposure and HLA in healthy donors. The PCR was carried out with 60 Vbeta primers and 13 Jbeta primers. Measured with immunoSEQ multiplex PCR; TCRdb has only the in-frame clones, and not every one. This table has about 57,000 clones, under 80% appearing once. Input material: PBMCs. These receptors all come from a man aged 25-45 years in good health and CMV-seropositive.

This clone was recorded a few times. The chain combines TRBV5-1 with TRBJ1-3; 8 bases are shared with TRBD1. The CDR3 contains 16 residues. With V trimmed by 4 bases and J by 1 base, 7 bases remained unmatched. Germline V gene sequence: CDR1 SGHRS, CDR2 YFSETQ. CDR3 region: CASSPGQGLSGNTIYF. Written as DNA, the CDR3 is TGCGCCAGCAGCCCTGGACAGGGTCTTTCTGGAAACACCATATATTTT.

As regards this clone: Other DNA variants within this sample encode the same CDR3. The V call is TRBV11-2, the J call TRBJ1-2, with D possibly matching TRBD1 (5 bases). The CDR3 runs to 12 residues. Trimming removed 1 base from V and 8 bases from J, with 8 bases in between. CDR1 and CDR2 from the germline V gene are SGHAT and FQNNGV. CDR3 residues: CASSLGGRGYTF. Here the CDR3 DNA reads TGTGCCAGCAGCTTAGGGGGGAGGGGCTACACCTTC.

The rearrangement joins TRBV15 to TRBJ1-5, with TRBD1 matching over 8 bases. Germline V CDR1 and CDR2: LNHNV, YYDKDF (reference sequence). This CDR3 is built from 16 residues. Losses at the gene ends were 0 bases for V and 7 bases for J; bases not matched to a gene: 8. CDR3 sequence (DNA): TGTGCCACCAGCAGAGATGGGCGACAGGGGAACCAGCCCCAGCATTTT. This encodes CATSRDGRQGNQPQHF.

Of note for this clone: The identical CDR3 is also encoded by other nucleotide sequences in the sample. V gene TRBV5-1 combines with J gene TRBJ1-3; D call uncertain. The CDR3 is made up of 14 amino acids. V was clipped by 8 bases and J by 0 bases, with 12 bases between them. The germline CDR1 and CDR2 sequences are SGHRS and YFSETQ. CDR3 sequence (DNA): TGCGCCAGTAAACACGACAACTCTGGAAACACCATATATTTT. Protein: CASKHDNSGNTIYF.

J is TRBJ2-5 and V is TRBV2, with D tentatively TRBD1 (6 bases). Germline V gives CDR1 SNHLY, CDR2 FYNNEI. The CDR3 loop spans 15 amino acids. V was shortened by 5 bases and J by 5 bases, with 18 bases between the two germline ends. The CDR3 DNA reads as TGTGCCAGCAGTACCCGGCCCTTCAGGGGCGAGACCCAGTACTTC. Amino acid sequence: CASSTRPFRGETQYF.

This clone appeared a few times. Here the CDR3 reads CASSAGWLTYEQYF. The CDR3 bases are TGTGCCAGCAGCGCGGGGTGGTTGACCTACGAGCAGTACTTC. This chain joins TRBV11-2 and TRBJ2-7; possible D gene TRBD2, 6 bases. Germline CDR1 and CDR2: SGHAT and FQNNGV. Trimming removed 5 bases from V and 2 bases from J, with 13 bases in between. This CDR3 contains 14 residues.

The chain is built from TRBV9 and TRBJ2-7; D is perhaps TRBD1 (5 bases). V lost 4 bases to trimming and J lost 0 bases, with 11 bases between them. The CDR3 length is 14 residues. Germline assignment: CDR1 SGDLS and CDR2 YYNGEE. The CDR3, as DNA: TGTGCCAGCAGCCTTGACAGATACTCCTACGAGCAGTACTTC. Amino acid sequence: CASSLDRYSYEQYF.

The chain couples TRBV6-6 to TRBJ2-2; D is unresolved. Trimming took off 11 bases at V and 4 bases at J, with 8 bases between the two ends. The CDR3 length is 11 residues. Germline lookup yields CDR1 MNHNY and CDR2 SVGAGI (reference sequence). The CDR3 loop reads CAGSATGELFF. The CDR3 bases are TGTGCCGGAAGCGCCACCGGGGAGCTGTTTTTT.

The genes are TRBV30 and TRBJ1-1; D gene ambiguous. The V gene lost 5 bases and the J gene lost 10 bases, with 23 bases spanning the gap. This CDR3 has 14 amino acids. CDR1 GTSNPN and CDR2 SVGIG come from the germline V gene (reference sequence). The CDR3 nucleotides are TGTGCCTGGCTCCGGAGGGAGGTAGCTATTAGAGCTTTCTTT. Its protein is CAWLRREVAIRAFF.

The chain has TRBV5-1 and TRBJ1-5, with 10 bases aligning to TRBD1. The V and J ends lost 7 bases and 0 bases, in that order; junction bases with no gene match: 4. The germline V gene encodes CDR1 SGHRS and CDR2 YFSETQ. The CDR3 consists of 15 residues. The CDR3 region has the DNA TGCGCCAGCCGACAGGGGGCGACTAGCAATCAGCCCCAGCATTTT. Translating gives CASRQGATSNQPQHF.

This clone was recorded only once. V gene TRBV2 combines with J gene TRBJ1-6, with a weak D call TRBD1 (5 bases). Looked up from germline, CDR1 is SNHLY and CDR2 is FYNNEI. The germline V and J ends were trimmed by 11 bases and 6 bases, with 11 bases remaining between them. The CDR3 contains 12 residues. The CDR3 spells CAGGASNSPLHF. In DNA form, the CDR3 reads TGTGCCGGCGGGGCCAGTAATTCACCCCTCCACTTT. Together with reference TRBV2 and TRBJ1-6, the CDR3 gives the full variable domain: EPEVTQTPSHQVTQMGQEVILRCVPISNHLYFYWYRQILGQKVEFLVSFYNNEISEKSEIFDDQFSVERPDGSNFTLKIRSTKLEDSAMYFCAGGASNSPLHFGNGTRLTVT.

The chain recombines TRBV19 with TRBJ2-3; TRBD2 matches 8 bases. The V and J ends lost 2 bases and 4 bases, in that order; junction bases with no gene match: 5. The length of the CDR3 is 15 residues. Germline assignment: CDR1 LNHDA and CDR2 SQIVND (reference sequence). The CDR3 is CASSISSGGSDTQYF. The CDR3 region has the DNA TGTGCCAGTAGTATATCGAGCGGGGGTTCAGATACGCAGTATTTT.

The CDR3 loop is CAISEPWTGDNEQFF. Here the CDR3 DNA reads TGTGCCATCAGTGAGCCCTGGACAGGGGACAATGAGCAGTTCTTC. The chain recombines TRBV10-3 with TRBJ2-1, with 9 bases identical to TRBD1. The CDR3 consists of 15 residues. Trimming removed 2 bases from V and 5 bases from J; junction bases left unmatched: 4. Germline V gene sequence: CDR1 ENHRY, CDR2 SYGVKD.

This rearrangement joins TRBV6-5 to TRBJ1-6; no clear D gene. The germline V gene has CDR1 MNHEY and CDR2 SVGAGI. The CDR3 has 14 residues. Trimming took off 8 bases at V and 4 bases at J, with 12 bases between the two ends. CDR3 protein: CASGLRQYNSPLHF. CDR3 in DNA: TGTGCCAGCGGGTTGCGGCAATATAATTCACCCCTCCACTTT.

The chain couples TRBV27 to TRBJ2-7; TRBD1 agrees at 7 bases. The CDR3 loop spans 17 amino acids. Per germline, CDR1 MNHEY and CDR2 SMNVEV (reference sequence). The V gene end was trimmed by 2 bases and the J gene end by 0 bases; junction bases not matched to a gene: 10. The CDR3 loop reads CASSLQRRQGSSYEQYF. Here the CDR3 DNA reads TGTGCCAGCAGTTTACAGCGTCGACAGGGAAGCTCCTACGAGCAGTACTTC.

The chain combines TRBV4-3 with TRBJ2-1; 10 positions match TRBD2. Germline V gene lookup returns CDR1 LGHNA and CDR2 YSLEER. The trim removed 5 bases at V and 0 bases at J, leaving 7 bases unmatched. The CDR3 runs to 17 residues. CDR3 sequence: CASSATSGHPSYNEQFF. Written as DNA, the CDR3 is TGCGCCAGCAGCGCGACTAGCGGGCATCCCTCCTACAATGAGCAGTTCTTC.

The V call is TRBV29-1, the J call TRBJ1-1; D may be TRBD1 (5 bases). V dropped 0 bases and J dropped 4 bases, with 12 bases sitting between them. CDR3 length: 14 amino acids. The V gene's germline CDR1 is SQVTM and CDR2 ANQGSEA. CDR3 sequence reads: CSVEEIGAATEAFF. The CDR3 nucleotides are TGCAGCGTTGAAGAGATAGGGGCCGCCACTGAAGCTTTCTTT. Full variable domain (remainder filled in from reference TRBV29-1 and TRBJ1-1): SAVISQKPSRDICQRGTSLTIQCQVDSQVTMMFWYRQQPGQSLTLIATANQGSEATYESGFVIDKFPISRPNLTFSTLTVSNMSPEDSSIYLCSVEEIGAATEAFFGQGTRLTVV.

The rearrangement joins TRBV5-5 to TRBJ2-7, with TRBD2 matching over 10 bases. Germline values: CDR1 SGHKS, CDR2 YYEKEE (reference sequence). This CDR3 has 18 amino acids. V was pared by 0 bases and J by 2 bases, with 11 bases of the junction left unmatched. CDR3 sequence reads: CASSLAGLAGVRAYEQYF. The DNA of the CDR3 is TGTGCCAGCAGCTTGGCTGGGCTAGCGGGGGTTAGGGCCTACGAGCAGTACTTC.

The rearrangement joins TRBV7-2 to TRBJ2-1, with TRBD2 matching 9 bases. The germline CDR1 and CDR2 sequences are SGHTA and FQGNSA. The CDR3 runs to 15 residues. The V and J ends lost 4 bases and 2 bases, in that order; junction bases with no gene match: 3. CDR3 region: CASSSLAGPYNEQFF. The CDR3 bases are TGTGCCAGCAGCTCTCTAGCGGGGCCCTACAATGAGCAGTTCTTC. The variable domain in full, completed from reference TRBV7-2 and TRBJ2-1, reads GAGVSQSPSNKVTEKGKDVELRCDPISGHTALYWYRQSLGQGLEFLIYFQGNSAPDKSGLPSDRFSAERTGGSVSTLTIQRTQQEDSAVYLCASSSLAGPYNEQFFGPGTRLTVL.

This chain uses TRBV6-4 with TRBJ2-3; 11 bases are a match to TRBD2. Germline lookup yields CDR1 MRHNA and CDR2 SNTAGT. Trimming at V came to 3 bases and at J to 4 bases, leaving 6 bases not matched to a gene. This CDR3 is built from 16 residues. In nucleotides, the CDR3 is TGTGCCAGCAGTGAACGGGCGACTAGCGGGGCAGATACGCAGTATTTT. It translates to CASSERATSGADTQYF.

V gene TRBV28 combines with J gene TRBJ2-4, with 7 nucleotides matching TRBD1. CDR3 size: 14 residues. The trim removed 5 bases at V and 11 bases at J, leaving 12 bases unmatched. Germline V gives CDR1 MDHEN, CDR2 SYDVKM. CDR3 in DNA: TGTGCCAGCAGTCACGGACAGGTCCAGACATTTCAGTACTTC. Protein sequence: CASSHGQVQTFQYF. Based on the CDR3 plus reference TRBV28 and TRBJ2-4, the full variable domain is DVKVTQSSRYLVKRTGEKVFLECVQDMDHENMFWYRQDPGLGLRLIYFSYDVKMKEKGDIPEGYSVSREKKERFSLILESASTNQTSMYLCASSHGQVQTFQYFGAGTRLSVL.